This T cell receptor beta chain emerged from a study of shared clonotypes between healthy human individuals. Study overall: The study drew on a couple of women and three men aged 18 to 49 as donors.

The assay used deep level. In the authors' workflow: Junction-only sequences produced by ImmunoSEQ had no quality scores, so filtering differed. Only in-frame clones appear in the TCRdb table, and some are missing; sequencing was by immunoSEQ multiplex PCR. That table gives V, J and clone size, and the DNA gave D and trimming. There are 2,100,000 or so clones in the sample; roughly 95% occur only once, and roughly 0.13% lies in the top ten. Germline loops: CDR1 SGHVS, CDR2 FQNEAQ. CDR3 length equals 19 residues. After removal of 5 bases from V and 0 bases from J, the junction contained 10 bases not matched to a gene. General study findings and limits: The sharing of 4.5% to 5% of naive CD4 clonotypes was seen across a handful of donors.

Remarks on this clone: Its target is not known.

The chain links TRBV7-8 to TRBJ2-3; 14 bases line up with TRBD2. This sequence originates from a man younger than 35 in good health. Sequenced: naive CD4+ T cells sorted from blood. The subset was: CD45RA+ positively selected. CDR3 loop: CASSMGLAGARGSTDTQYF. The CDR3 DNA sequence: TGTGCCAGCAGCATGGGACTAGCGGGGGCGCGGGGGAGCACAGATACGCAGTATTTT.